The 19 T cell receptor beta chains listed next were all sequenced from one sample in a study of T cells after posttransplantation cyclophosphamide. Treatment was busulfan-fludarabine conditioning, a marrow graft, and cyclophosphamide on days +3 and +4. The protocol was immunoSEQ multiplex PCR, while the TCRdb copy is restricted to in-frame clones and leaves out a portion. The sample comprises tens of thousands of clones, roughly 91% of which are singletons, and about 2.5% rests with the top ten. The sample in question was PBMCs, obtained less than 70 days after allogeneic stem cell transplant with posttransplant cyclophosphamide. These TCRs come from a male patient aged 60 to 75 who received an allogeneic stem cell transplant from a related donor and was CMV-positive. Some T cells may originate from the graft donor.

The V and J genes are TRBV2 and TRBJ1-1; TRBD1 agrees at 7 bases. Trimming removed 8 bases from V and 9 bases from J; junction bases left unmatched: 12. CDR3 size: 13 residues. CDR1 is SNHLY and CDR2 is FYNNEI in the germline V gene. CDR3 loop: CASSLETQGQAFF. The CDR3, as DNA: TGTGCCAGCTCCCTCGAGACACAGGGGCAAGCTTTCTTT.

V gene TRBV27 combines with J gene TRBJ1-1; a possible D gene is TRBD1 (6 bases). This CDR3 has 14 amino acids. V was trimmed by 3 bases and J by 3 bases, leaving 11 bases between them. Germline loops: CDR1 MNHEY, CDR2 SMNVEV (reference sequence). In DNA, the CDR3 is TGTGCCAGCAGTTTTCTGGGGGCTGACACTGAAGCTTTCTTT. Its translation is CASSFLGADTEAFF.

V is TRBV1 and J is TRBJ1-2; the table's D call, TRBD1, has no DNA check behind it. TRBV1 is labeled a pseudogene. CDR3 length: 17 amino acids. In nucleotides, the CDR3 is TGCACCAGCAGCCAAGATCCCCGCCCAGGGGAGAAGGGTGGCTACACCTTC. It is translated as CTSSQDPRPGEKGGYTF.

This sequence joins TRBV5-1 and TRBJ1-6, with TRBD1 matching over 8 bases. Per the germline V gene, CDR1 is SGHRS and CDR2 is YFSETQ. V lost 1 base to trimming and J lost 6 bases; unmatched junction nucleotides: 3. The CDR3 is 15 residues long. CDR3 nucleotide sequence: TGCGCCAGCAGCTTGCAACAGGGGGGTAATTCACCCCTCCACTTT. It specifies CASSLQQGGNSPLHF.

The chain employs TRBV5-1 and TRBJ1-1; D is unresolved. The CDR3 runs 13 residues. Germline loops: CDR1 SGHRS, CDR2 YFSETQ. Trimming removed 1 base at V and 3 bases at J, with 7 bases between. CDR3 loop: CASSLFGDTEAFF. CDR3 sequence (DNA): TGCGCCAGCAGCTTGTTCGGAGACACTGAAGCTTTCTTT.

The V gene is TRBV5-1, the J gene TRBJ2-7; weak D call: TRBD1 (6 bases). Trimming took off 3 bases at V and 3 bases at J, with 31 bases between the two ends. This CDR3 is 20 amino acids long. The germline V gene has CDR1 SGHRS and CDR2 YFSETQ. CDR3 nucleotide sequence: TGCGCCAGCAGCTCCCGTTACCGGGACATGGCTTCGGGTGGGTACTACGAGCAGTACGTC. This translates into CASSSRYRDMASGGYYEQYV.

The chain employs TRBV28 and TRBJ1-2; perhaps TRBD1 as D (6 bases). In germline, CDR1 is MDHEN, CDR2 SYDVKM. The ends were cut back, 4 bases at V and 0 bases at J, with 12 bases in the middle. The CDR3 totals 15 residues. Here the CDR3 reads CASSSGQTTNYGYTF. In DNA, the CDR3 is TGTGCCAGCAGTTCAGGACAGACCACTAACTATGGCTACACCTTC.

The chain is built from TRBV2 and TRBJ2-5; TRBD1 agrees at 12 bases. The tail of the sequence fits TRBJ2-7 better, so the J call may be wrong. The CDR3 runs to 14 residues. Germline-derived CDR1 and CDR2 are SNHLY and FYNNEI. The CDR3 bases are TGTGCCAGCGGACGGGACAGGGGGCCCTACGAGCAGTACTTC. It encodes CASGRDRGPYEQYF.

The chain uses TRBV5-1 and TRBJ1-2; D is unresolved. CDR3 size: 15 residues. The V and J ends lost 0 bases and 7 bases respectively, with 16 bases between them. Per germline, CDR1 SGHRS and CDR2 YFSETQ. The chain's CDR3 is CASSLDRRSSSGYTF. As DNA, the CDR3 is TGCGCCAGCAGCTTGGATCGGCGGTCGTCTAGTGGCTACACCTTC.

The CDR3 DNA reads as TGCGCCAGCAGCACCGAGGTCGGGGCCAACGTCCTGACTTTC. Protein product: CASSTEVGANVLTF. This rearrangement joins TRBV5-1 to TRBJ2-6; D is unclear. CDR1 and CDR2 from the germline V gene are SGHRS and YFSETQ. There are 14 residues in the CDR3. V was clipped by 4 bases and J by 4 bases, with 9 bases between them.

The chain couples TRBV21-1 to TRBJ2-7; the table's D call of TRBD2 was not tested on the DNA. TRBV21-1 is designated a pseudogene. The CDR3 runs to 18 residues. CDR3 in DNA: TGTGCCAGCAGCAAAGCGCTAGCGGGGCAAATCAGCTCCTACGAGCAGTACGTC. Translation: CASSKALAGQISSYEQYV.

The chain carries TRBV19 and TRBJ1-6; 7 nucleotides line up with TRBD1. Germline V gene sequence: CDR1 LNHDA, CDR2 SQIVND (reference sequence). CDR3 length: 14 residues. J was trimmed by 5 bases and V by 5 bases; bases with no gene match: 3. The CDR3 region is CASSSGTDNSPLHF. The CDR3 DNA is TGTGCCAGTAGTTCCGGGACAGATAATTCACCCCTCCACTTT. The complete variable domain, with remaining parts taken from reference TRBV19 and TRBJ1-6, reads DGGITQSPKYLFRKEGQNVTLSCEQNLNHDAMYWYRQDPGQGLRLIYYSQIVNDFQKGDIAEGYSVSREKKESFPLTVTSAQKNPTAFYLCASSSGTDNSPLHFGNGTRLTVT.

V gene TRBV9 combines with J gene TRBJ1-2, with 8 bases that match TRBD1. Germline V gene lookup returns CDR1 SGDLS and CDR2 YYNGEE. Trimming took 0 bases from V and 4 from J; bases not matched to a gene: 2. The CDR3 spans 14 residues. The CDR3 nucleotides read TGTGCCAGCAGCGTAGGAACAGGGGGCTATGGCTACACCTTC. Translated, it gives CASSVGTGGYGYTF.

This clone was recorded only once. This chain joins TRBV30 and TRBJ2-7; 11 bases align to TRBD1. The CDR3 contains 16 residues. V gave up 3 bases and J gave up 3 bases; unmatched junction bases: 10. Germline CDR1 reads GTSNPN; CDR2 reads SVGIG (reference sequence). This chain's CDR3 is CAWSRNPGQGDYEQYF. CDR3 DNA: TGTGCCTGGAGCAGAAACCCGGGACAGGGGGACTACGAGCAGTACTTC.

The V call is TRBV9, the J call TRBJ1-5; D is unclear. The CDR3 spans 15 residues. In germline, CDR1 is SGDLS, CDR2 YYNGEE. V lost 1 base and J 4 bases, leaving 12 bases between the germline ends. The CDR3 coding sequence is TGTGCCAGCAGCGTATCCGGAGGGCTTAATCAGCCCCAGCATTTT. As protein: CASSVSGGLNQPQHF.

The chain has TRBV2 and TRBJ2-3, with D possibly TRBD2 on 7 matching bases. This CDR3 is 14 amino acids long. The germline gives CDR1 SNHLY, CDR2 FYNNEI. Trimming stripped 4 bases from V and 5 bases from J, with 13 bases between. The CDR3 DNA sequence: TGTGCCAGCAGTGTAGGGGGGGCAAGAGATACGCAGTATTTT. The encoded protein is CASSVGGARDTQYF.

This clone appeared a single time. The genes are TRBV5-1 and TRBJ2-7, with a possible D match to TRBD1 (6 bases). V dropped 5 bases and J dropped 1 base, with 7 bases sitting between them. Per the germline V gene, CDR1 is SGHRS and CDR2 is YFSETQ. This CDR3 spans 12 amino acids. CDR3 protein: CASRDSSYEQYF. CDR3 coding DNA: TGCGCCAGCAGGGACAGTTCCTACGAGCAGTACTTC.

The rearrangement joins TRBV5-1 to TRBJ1-1; 8 bases fit TRBD1. Per germline, CDR1 SGHRS and CDR2 YFSETQ. Trimming took 3 bases from V and 4 from J; bases not matched to a gene: 5. This CDR3 has 14 residues. CDR3 residues: CASSSPGGGTEAFF. CDR3 bases: TGCGCCAGCAGCTCACCAGGGGGCGGCACTGAAGCTTTCTTT.

This clone came up once. The gene calls are TRBV6-5 and TRBJ1-2; D is unclear. V was clipped by 4 bases and J by 8 bases, with 14 bases between them. CDR3 length equals 13 residues. Germline lookup yields CDR1 MNHEY and CDR2 SVGAGI. CDR3 region: CASSSPAVGGYTF. The CDR3, as DNA: TGTGCCAGCAGTTCCCCGGCCGTCGGGGGCTACACCTTC.